Each of the 25 T cell receptor beta chains below was sequenced from the same sample in a study of shared clonotypes between healthy human individuals. Produced via immunoSEQ multiplex PCR; TCRdb's table is partial and in-frame only. Here the sample spans about 1.1 million clones, around 78% being singletons. The sequenced material came from memory CD4+ T cells from PBMCs. Regarding subset: CD45RA-negative fraction. Receptor source: a man aged 18 to 30 in good health. Some clones in this sample may be carry-over from other donors' samples.

In its sample, this clone was seen many times. This chain joins TRBV7-6 and TRBJ2-7, with 8 nucleotides matching TRBD2. After removal of 4 bases from V and 3 bases from J, the junction contained 11 bases not matched to a gene. CDR3 length: 16 residues. Germline CDR1 and CDR2: SGHVS and FNYEAQ. The CDR3 is CASSSTTKAGVYEQYF. Written as DNA, the CDR3 is TGTGCCAGCAGCTCCACTACCAAAGCGGGAGTCTACGAGCAGTACTTC.

The gene calls are TRBV28 and TRBJ2-7; D may be TRBD1 (5 bases). Germline CDR1 is MDHEN and CDR2 is SYDVKM. The CDR3 is made up of 15 amino acids. V was pared by 5 bases and J by 6 bases, with 20 bases between. The CDR3 here is CASSAYQGRHAEQYF. As DNA, the CDR3 is TGTGCCAGCAGTGCATACCAGGGTCGCCACGCCGAGCAGTACTTC.

This chain links TRBV7-9 with TRBJ2-1, with TRBD2 as a possible D gene (6 bases). Trimming shortened V by 8 bases and J by 4 bases, and 12 bases separated the two germline ends. Germline V CDR1 and CDR2: SEHNR, FQNEAQ (reference sequence). This CDR3 is built from 13 residues. In nucleotides, the CDR3 is TGTGCCAGCTGTTCGGGAGAGTACAATGAGCAGTTCTTC. It encodes CASCSGEYNEQFF. Drawing the rest from reference TRBV7-9 and TRBJ2-1, the complete variable domain is DTGVSQNPRHKITKRGQNVTFRCDPISEHNRLYWYRQTLGQGPEFLTYFQNEAQLEKSRLLSDRFSAERPKGSFSTLEIQRTEQGDSAMYLCASCSGEYNEQFFGPGTRLTVL.

This chain uses TRBV19 with TRBJ2-6; D ambiguous. The CDR3 totals 14 residues. Germline CDR1 LNHDA, CDR2 SQIVND (reference sequence). Between the trimmed V and J ends, which lost 6 bases and 2 bases, there was a span of 8 bases. The CDR3 DNA sequence: TGTGCCAGTAGCGGGTTTGCTGGGGCCAACGTCCTGACTTTC. Translating gives CASSGFAGANVLTF.

A single count supports this clone. J is TRBJ2-2 and V is TRBV6-1; TRBD2 aligns across 12 bases. The V gene end was trimmed by 5 bases and the J gene end by 6 bases; junction bases not matched to a gene: 4. CDR1 MNHNS and CDR2 SASEGT come from the germline V gene. This CDR3 comprises 15 residues. CDR3 loop: CASSRTSGIAGELFF. The CDR3 DNA reads as TGTGCCAGCAGTCGGACTAGCGGGATCGCCGGGGAGCTGTTTTTT.

This clone was detected a few times. Other DNA sequences in this specimen translate into the identical CDR3. V is TRBV7-2 and J is TRBJ2-1, with a tentative D call TRBD2 (6 bases). Deletions cut 1 base from V and 0 bases from J, with 10 bases between. In germline, CDR1 is SGHTA, CDR2 FQGNSA. This CDR3 has 16 amino acids. In nucleotides, the CDR3 is TGTGCCAGCAGCTTAGGATTAGCGGTCTCCTACAATGAGCAGTTCTTC. It yields the protein CASSLGLAVSYNEQFF.

This clone has a count of ten or more. The rearrangement joins TRBV7-9 to TRBJ2-7, with TRBD2 identical over 7 bases. Looked up from germline, CDR1 is SEHNR and CDR2 is FQNEAQ (reference sequence). The CDR3 extends over 15 amino acids. V was pared by 5 bases and J by 5 bases, with 12 bases of the junction left unmatched. CDR3 in DNA: TGTGCCAGCAGCACCAGCCGCGGGAGCGGTGACGAGCAGTACTTC. It specifies CASSTSRGSGDEQYF.

The rearrangement uses TRBV28 and TRBJ2-2; the D call may be TRBD1 or TRBD2 (6 bases each). Germline V gene lookup returns CDR1 MDHEN and CDR2 SYDVKM. There are 15 residues in the CDR3. V was trimmed by 6 bases and J by 5 bases, leaving 16 bases between them. For the CDR3, the DNA is TGTGCCAGCAGAAAGGCGGGGCAGGGGACCGGGGAGCTGTTTTTT. Its protein is CASRKAGQGTGELFF.

The J gene is TRBJ2-7, the V gene TRBV7-2, with TRBD2 matching 10 bases. With 5 bases clipped from V and 7 bases from J, the junction kept 23 bases outside the gene matches. The germline gives CDR1 SGHTA, CDR2 FQGNSA. The CDR3 covers 19 residues. The CDR3 bases are TGTGCCAGCAGCCGTCGTGGGGGCTTTGGGCTAGCGGGAGTTAATGAGCAGTACTTC. Protein product: CASSRRGGFGLAGVNEQYF.

In regard to this clone: Just one base apart from a much larger clone, this may be a read error. The rearrangement uses TRBV7-9 and TRBJ2-7; TRBD2 matches at 7 bases. The CDR3 has 15 residues. CDR1 is SEHNR, CDR2 FQNEAQ, per germline (reference sequence). Trimming at V came to 5 bases and at J to 9 bases, leaving 16 bases not matched to a gene. The CDR3 region is CASSTSRGSGDGQYF. CDR3 in DNA: TGTGCCAGCAGCACCAGCCGCGGGAGCGGTGACGGGCAGTACTTC. Complete variable domain (other parts from reference TRBV7-9 and TRBJ2-7): DTGVSQNPRHKITKRGQNVTFRCDPISEHNRLYWYRQTLGQGPEFLTYFQNEAQLEKSRLLSDRFSAERPKGSFSTLEIQRTEQGDSAMYLCASSTSRGSGDGQYFGPGTRLTVT.

The chain employs TRBV7-3 and TRBJ2-2; D perhaps matches TRBD1 (6 bases). CDR3 length: 13 residues. CDR1 is SGHTA, CDR2 FQGTGA, per germline. V lost 8 bases, J lost 1 base, and 8 bases lay in between. The DNA of the CDR3 is TGTGCCAGCGGACAGATGAACACCGGGGAGCTGTTTTTT. Protein sequence: CASGQMNTGELFF. The full variable domain, completed using reference TRBV7-3 and TRBJ2-2, is GAGVSQTPSNKVTEKGKYVELRCDPISGHTALYWYRQSLGQGPEFLIYFQGTGAADDSGLPNDRFFAVRPEGSVSTLKIQRTERGDSAVYLCASGQMNTGELFFGEGSRLTVL.

The rearrangement uses TRBV4-1 and TRBJ2-7; D might be TRBD1 or TRBD2, each matching 5 bases. Trimming took 5 bases from V and 1 from J, leaving 12 bases between them. This CDR3 is 14 amino acids long. Germline lookup yields CDR1 MGHRA and CDR2 YSYEKL. This CDR3 reads CASSDRDLSYEQYF. The CDR3 coding sequence is TGCGCCAGCAGCGACCGGGACCTATCCTACGAGCAGTACTTC.

The chain joins TRBV6-5 to TRBJ2-1; 8 bases map to TRBD1. The CDR3 totals 15 residues. The germline CDR1 and CDR2 sequences are MNHEY and SVGAGI. V gave up 6 bases and J gave up 9 bases; unmatched junction bases: 13. The CDR3 region has the DNA TGTGCCAGCAGAGACCGGGACAGGAATTGGGGTGAGCAGTTCTTC. As protein: CASRDRDRNWGEQFF.

The chain is built from TRBV6-5 and TRBJ2-7; 7 bases agree with TRBD2. V trimming: 2 bases; J trimming: 9 bases; junction bases outside the gene matches: 10. Germline loops: CDR1 MNHEY, CDR2 SVGAGI. The CDR3 covers 14 residues. CDR3: CASSYGGGWGWQYF. As DNA, the CDR3 is TGTGCCAGCAGTTACGGCGGGGGTTGGGGATGGCAGTACTTC.

The chain carries TRBV25-1 and TRBJ1-5; 7 positions agree with TRBD1. Germline assignment: CDR1 MGHDK and CDR2 SYGVNS. The junction had 6 bases not matched to a gene; V was cut back by 4 bases and J by 3 bases. CDR3 length equals 15 residues. The CDR3 DNA follows: TGTGCCAGCAGTGCGGGCAGGGGGGACAATCAGCCCCAGCATTTT. Amino acid sequence: CASSAGRGDNQPQHF. Combining the CDR3 with reference TRBV25-1 and TRBJ1-5 gives the whole variable domain EADIYQTPRYLVIGTGKKITLECSQTMGHDKMYWYQQDPGMELHLIHYSYGVNSTEKGDLSSESTVSRIRTEHFPLTLESARPSHTSQYLCASSAGRGDNQPQHFGDGTRLSIL.

This chain uses TRBV5-1 with TRBJ2-5; 15 bases match TRBD2. This CDR3 is built from 18 residues. The J segment lost 2 bases and the V segment lost 2 bases, leaving 7 bases of the junction unmatched. Looked up from germline, CDR1 is SGHRS and CDR2 is YFSETQ. CDR3 region: CASSLGTSGRRVQETQYF. The CDR3 DNA reads TGCGCCAGCAGCTTAGGGACTAGCGGGAGGAGAGTGCAAGAGACCCAGTACTTC. Looking up the rest from reference TRBV5-1 and TRBJ2-5 gives the full variable domain: KAGVTQTPRYLIKTRGQQVTLSCSPISGHRSVSWYQQTPGQGLQFLFEYFSETQRNKGNFPGRFSGRQFSNSRSEMNVSTLELGDSALYLCASSLGTSGRRVQETQYFGPGTRLLVL.

The V call is TRBV6-5, the J call TRBJ2-1; D perhaps matches TRBD2 (6 bases). The CDR3 contains 15 residues. V was clipped by 4 bases and J by 3 bases, with 13 bases between them. Per the germline V gene, CDR1 is MNHEY and CDR2 is SVGAGI. The CDR3, as DNA: TGTGCCAGCAGTTCGAAAGCGGGCCTCTACAATGAGCAGTTCTTC. This gives the protein CASSSKAGLYNEQFF.

V is TRBV7-3 and J is TRBJ2-1, with D perhaps TRBD1 or TRBD2 (5 bases each). Germline CDR1 SGHTA, CDR2 FQGTGA. V was cut by 2 bases and J by 6 bases, with 17 bases left in between. The CDR3 runs to 16 residues. In DNA, the CDR3 is TGTGCCAGCAGCTTACGGGGCAGGGTTACGGGCAATGAGCAGTTCTTC. This translates into CASSLRGRVTGNEQFF. Combining the CDR3 with reference TRBV7-3 and TRBJ2-1 gives the whole variable domain GAGVSQTPSNKVTEKGKYVELRCDPISGHTALYWYRQSLGQGPEFLIYFQGTGAADDSGLPNDRFFAVRPEGSVSTLKIQRTERGDSAVYLCASSLRGRVTGNEQFFGPGTRLTVL.

The chain recombines TRBV7-3 with TRBJ2-3; D not resolved. The germline CDR1 and CDR2 sequences are SGHTA and FQGTGA. The CDR3 is 14 residues long. Trimming shortened V by 2 bases and J by 2 bases, and 8 bases separated the two germline ends. CDR3 loop: CASSLGVVTDTQYF. DNA of the CDR3: TGTGCCAGCAGCTTAGGGGTAGTCACAGATACGCAGTATTTT.

The chain has TRBV7-2 and TRBJ2-5; D gene unclear. Per the germline V gene, CDR1 is SGHTA and CDR2 is FQGNSA. V gave up 1 base and J gave up 5 bases, with 8 bases separating them. The CDR3 sequence is 13 residues long. The CDR3 DNA follows: TGTGCCAGCAGCTTAGAGGTTAGGGAGACCCAGTACTTC. Translated: CASSLEVRETQYF.

For the CDR3, the DNA is TGCGCCAGCAGCTTCCGGGCCCTAGGAGATACGCAGTATTTT. Its protein is CASSFRALGDTQYF. The chain employs TRBV5-1 and TRBJ2-3, with D unclear. CDR3 length: 14 residues. Trimming took 2 bases from V and 5 from J, leaving 12 bases between them. The germline gives CDR1 SGHRS, CDR2 YFSETQ.

The J gene is TRBJ2-7, the V gene TRBV28; 11 bases line up with TRBD2. The CDR3 extends over 21 amino acids. The germline V gene has CDR1 MDHEN and CDR2 SYDVKM. V was clipped by 3 bases and J by 0 bases; unmatched bases: 19. Here the CDR3 reads CASSFLLRQALTSGASYEQYF. In DNA, the CDR3 is TGTGCCAGCAGTTTCCTCCTTAGACAGGCCTTGACTAGCGGGGCCTCCTACGAGCAGTACTTC.

V usage is TRBV19 and J usage is TRBJ2-1; D perhaps matches TRBD2 (6 bases). Germline assignment: CDR1 LNHDA and CDR2 SQIVND (reference sequence). The V gene lost 9 bases and the J gene lost 9 bases, with 21 bases spanning the gap. There are 14 residues in the CDR3. CDR3 sequence reads: CASRVRASVSEQFF. The DNA of the CDR3 is TGTGCCAGCAGAGTGCGGGCTAGCGTCAGTGAGCAGTTCTTC. The whole variable domain, filled in from reference TRBV19 and TRBJ2-1, reads DGGITQSPKYLFRKEGQNVTLSCEQNLNHDAMYWYRQDPGQGLRLIYYSQIVNDFQKGDIAEGYSVSREKKESFPLTVTSAQKNPTAFYLCASRVRASVSEQFFGPGTRLTVL.

The V gene is TRBV10-3, the J gene TRBJ2-2, with D maybe TRBD1 (6 bases). The CDR3 contains 14 residues. Trimming removed 0 bases from V and 9 bases from J, with 11 bases in between. Germline CDR1 is ENHRY and CDR2 is SYGVKD. The CDR3: CAISESTRDRELFF. CDR3 sequence (DNA): TGTGCCATCAGTGAGTCGACCCGGGACAGGGAGCTGTTTTTT.

The chain has TRBV28 and TRBJ1-1, with no clear D. This CDR3 is 11 amino acids long. Germline assignment: CDR1 MDHEN and CDR2 SYDVKM. Trimming stripped 8 bases from V and 3 bases from J, with 7 bases between. The CDR3 nucleotides are TGTGCCAGCCAGATGGACACTGAAGCTTTCTTT. Translated: CASQMDTEAFF.